This T cell receptor (beta chain) came from a study of blood T cell repertoires in COVID-19. Turning to the study itself: Acute-phase and convalescent COVID-19 samples originated in the United States, Italy and Spain. PBMCs, B-cell-depleted T cells, or T cells were the source of the cDNA or gDNA that made up the material.

The CDR3 consists of 15 residues. V lost 0 bases and J 0 bases, leaving 8 bases between the germline ends. CDR1 LGHNA and CDR2 YSLEER come from the germline V gene. Original methodology: Amplification of reference gene primers provided the estimated nucleated cell counts. Profiling relied on immunoSEQ multiplex PCR, and the TCRdb table lists in-frame clones only, not all of them. That table gives V, J and clone size, and the DNA gave D and trimming. Here the sample spans 150,000 to 200,000 clones, more than 75% being singletons. Patients in Seattle were enrolled during active infection, then followed longitudinally.

Source material: peripheral blood. V is TRBV4-3 and J is TRBJ2-5; D is unresolved. The receptor was isolated from a person aged 70 to 79 with COVID-19, enrolled during active disease. This CDR3 is CASSQDFRYQETQYF. The DNA of the CDR3 is TGCGCCAGCAGCCAAGATTTCCGGTACCAAGAGACCCAGTACTTC.